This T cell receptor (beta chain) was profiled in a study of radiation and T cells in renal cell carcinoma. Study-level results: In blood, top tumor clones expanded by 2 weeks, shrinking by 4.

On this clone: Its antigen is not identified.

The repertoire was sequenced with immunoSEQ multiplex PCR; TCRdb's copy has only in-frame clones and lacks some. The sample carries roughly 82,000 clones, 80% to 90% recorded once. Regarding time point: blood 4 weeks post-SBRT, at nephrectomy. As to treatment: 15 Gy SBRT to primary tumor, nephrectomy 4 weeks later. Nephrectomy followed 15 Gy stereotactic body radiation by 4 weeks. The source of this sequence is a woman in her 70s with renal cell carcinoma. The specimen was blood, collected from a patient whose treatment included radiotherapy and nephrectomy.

CDR3 bases: TGTGCCAGCAGCTTTACAGGGGGCCCCCTGAATGAGCAGTTCTTC. Its translation is CASSFTGGPLNEQFF. The genes are TRBV7-2 and TRBJ2-1; 9 nucleotides line up with TRBD1. Germline V CDR1 and CDR2: SGHTA, FQGNSA. The CDR3 has 15 amino acids. Trimming at V came to 3 bases and at J to 7 bases, leaving 7 bases not matched to a gene. The full variable domain, with the rest looked up from reference TRBV7-2 and TRBJ2-1, is GAGVSQSPSNKVTEKGKDVELRCDPISGHTALYWYRQSLGQGLEFLIYFQGNSAPDKSGLPSDRFSAERTGGSVSTLTIQRTQQEDSAVYLCASSFTGGPLNEQFFGPGTRLTVL.